This passage covers 15 T cell receptor beta chains from one sample sequenced in a study of neoadjuvant anti-PD-1 for oral cavity cancer. Indicated time point: after neoadjuvant nivolumab, at surgical resection. Sequencing used immunoSEQ multiplex PCR; TCRdb keeps in-frame clones, though not all of them. The table lists 35,000 to 40,000 clones, around 38% of them singletons. The specimen comprised tumor tissue, sampled after nivolumab (anti-PD-1) treatment. These TCRs come from a person aged 35 to 85 with oral cavity squamous cell carcinoma.

This clone has just a few counts. The V gene is TRBV5-1, the J gene TRBJ2-7; D unresolved. V was clipped by 5 bases and J by 3 bases, with 6 bases between them. CDR1 and CDR2 from the germline V gene are SGHRS and YFSETQ. The CDR3 consists of 11 residues. The CDR3 DNA is TGCGCCAGCAGTATCGGCTACGAGCAGTACTTC. Amino acid sequence: CASSIGYEQYF.

The V gene is TRBV28, the J gene TRBJ1-2; D possibly corresponds to TRBD1 (5 bases). V was clipped by 5 bases and J by 8 bases, with 21 bases between them. The CDR3 loop spans 15 amino acids. Germline loops: CDR1 MDHEN, CDR2 SYDVKM. Written as DNA, the CDR3 is TGTGCCAGCAGTCCCCAGGACACGGGCACGCGCGGCTACACCTTC. Protein: CASSPQDTGTRGYTF.

This clone has ten or more counts. This chain links TRBV7-9 with TRBJ2-3; 8 bases map to TRBD2. V lost 3 bases, J lost 4 bases, and 12 bases stayed unmatched. CDR3 length: 17 residues. CDR1 and CDR2 (germline): SEHNR, FQNEAQ (reference sequence). The CDR3 protein is CASSLPFQAGEADTQYF. CDR3 sequence (DNA): TGTGCCAGCAGCTTGCCGTTCCAAGCGGGAGAGGCAGATACGCAGTATTTT.

This clone occurred many times. This chain joins TRBV5-4 and TRBJ1-2; 11 positions match TRBD1. With V trimmed by 7 bases and J by 6 bases, 5 bases remained unmatched. The CDR3 runs to 13 residues. Germline CDR1 reads SGHNT; CDR2 reads YYREEE (reference sequence). In DNA form, the CDR3 reads TGTGCCAGCTCGGGACAGGGGGAAGATGGCTACACCTTC. The encoded protein is CASSGQGEDGYTF. The full variable domain, with the rest looked up from reference TRBV5-4 and TRBJ1-2, is ETGVTQSPTHLIKTRGQQVTLRCSSQSGHNTVSWYQQALGQGPQFIFQYYREEENGRGNFPPRFSGLQFPNYSSELNVNALELDDSALYLCASSGQGEDGYTFGSGTRLTVV.

A few counts support this clone. The rearrangement joins TRBV18 to TRBJ1-1, with D hard to call. The V gene's germline CDR1 is KGHSH and CDR2 LQKENI. Trimming pared 0 bases from V and 1 base from J, leaving 6 bases between. The CDR3 consists of 14 residues. Here the CDR3 DNA reads TGTGCCAGCTCACCACCGGCAGGGAACACTGAAGCTTTCTTT. Residues: CASSPPAGNTEAFF.

The chain uses TRBV7-9 and TRBJ2-1; TRBD2 matches at 12 bases. This CDR3 has 16 residues. V lost 5 bases to trimming and J lost 8 bases; unmatched junction nucleotides: 10. Germline V gene lookup returns CDR1 SEHNR and CDR2 FQNEAQ (reference sequence). This chain's CDR3 is CASSPPRASGRDEQFF. CDR3 DNA: TGTGCCAGCAGCCCCCCCAGGGCTAGCGGGAGGGATGAGCAGTTCTTC. Drawing the rest from reference TRBV7-9 and TRBJ2-1, the complete variable domain is DTGVSQNPRHKITKRGQNVTFRCDPISEHNRLYWYRQTLGQGPEFLTYFQNEAQLEKSRLLSDRFSAERPKGSFSTLEIQRTEQGDSAMYLCASSPPRASGRDEQFFGPGTRLTVL.

This clone showed up many times. The genes are TRBV20-1 and TRBJ2-1; the D is unclear. Germline assignment: CDR1 DFQATT and CDR2 SNEGSKA (reference sequence). V lost 6 bases, J lost 5 bases, and 5 bases lay in between. The CDR3 has 10 amino acids. CDR3 loop: CSAFDNEQFF. The CDR3 DNA reads TGCAGTGCCTTTGACAATGAGCAGTTCTTC.

This clone has more than one count but fewer than ten. CDR3 sequence: CASSKYRELSYEQYF. In DNA form, the CDR3 reads TGTGCCAGCAGTAAATACCGGGAACTCTCCTACGAGCAGTACTTC. This chain uses TRBV6-5 with TRBJ2-7, with a possible D match to TRBD2 (5 bases). Deletions cut 5 bases from V and 0 bases from J, with 14 bases between. The CDR3 loop spans 15 amino acids. Germline CDR1 and CDR2: MNHEY and SVGAGI.

This clone was seen more than once but under ten times. V gene TRBV7-9 combines with J gene TRBJ2-1, with 9 bases matching TRBD2. The CDR3 loop spans 11 amino acids. V dropped 6 bases and J dropped 9; count of bases not matched to a gene: 0. Germline CDR1 is SEHNR and CDR2 is FQNEAQ (reference sequence). CDR3 DNA sequence: TGTGCCAGCAGGACTAGCGGTGAGCAGTTCTTC. It specifies CASRTSGEQFF. Variable domain in full (rest from reference TRBV7-9 and TRBJ2-1): DTGVSQNPRHKITKRGQNVTFRCDPISEHNRLYWYRQTLGQGPEFLTYFQNEAQLEKSRLLSDRFSAERPKGSFSTLEIQRTEQGDSAMYLCASRTSGEQFFGPGTRLTVL.

This clone was picked up a small number of times. The chain has TRBV11-2 and TRBJ2-6, with D uncertain. The CDR3 loop spans 16 amino acids. V was pared by 5 bases and J by 0 bases, with 11 bases between. The germline gives CDR1 SGHAT, CDR2 FQNNGV. The CDR3 reads CASSIPLGSGANVLTF. CDR3 DNA sequence: TGTGCCAGCAGCATCCCATTGGGCTCTGGGGCCAACGTCCTGACTTTC.

This rearrangement joins TRBV29-1 to TRBJ1-1; D uncertain. The V gene lost 6 bases and the J gene lost 0 bases, with 11 bases spanning the gap. Germline V gene lookup returns CDR1 SQVTM and CDR2 ANQGSEA. The CDR3 is 13 amino acids. DNA of the CDR3: TGCAGCGTGGCCACTGCCCTGAACACTGAAGCTTTCTTT. Its translation is CSVATALNTEAFF.

The chain carries TRBV6-5 and TRBJ2-1; 7 bases map to TRBD2. This CDR3 is built from 14 residues. CDR1 MNHEY and CDR2 SVGAGI come from the germline V gene. V gave up 10 bases and J gave up 7 bases; unmatched junction bases: 13. The CDR3 region has the DNA TGTGCCACCCAACGGGGGGAGTGGGTGAATGAGCAGTTCTTC. Protein product: CATQRGEWVNEQFF.

The chain recombines TRBV28 with TRBJ2-2; D gene uncertain. CDR3 length equals 16 residues. Germline loops: CDR1 MDHEN, CDR2 SYDVKM. V was trimmed by 5 bases and J by 6 bases, leaving 19 bases between them. The CDR3 here is CASSPLNNPIPGELFF. The CDR3 region has the DNA TGTGCCAGCAGTCCCCTCAATAACCCAATCCCCGGGGAGCTGTTTTTT.

The J gene is TRBJ1-2, the V gene TRBV5-8; D ambiguous. The CDR3 loop spans 15 amino acids. Germline CDR1 reads SGHTS; CDR2 reads YDEGEE. The V and J ends lost 4 bases and 0 bases respectively, with 13 bases between them. The CDR3 is CASSPRTGANYGYTF. The CDR3 DNA follows: TGTGCCAGCAGCCCTCGGACGGGAGCTAACTATGGCTACACCTTC.

By frequency in the sample, this clone is medium-sized. This chain connects TRBV27 to TRBJ1-4, with D unclear. The CDR3 covers 15 residues. Germline V gene data show CDR1 as MNHEY and CDR2 as SMNVEV (reference sequence). With 1 base removed from V and 3 bases from J, the gap between germline ends came to 9 bases. The CDR3 loop is CASSLFGYANEKLFF. CDR3 DNA sequence: TGTGCCAGCAGTTTATTTGGTTATGCTAATGAAAAACTGTTTTTT.